The rows below give T cell receptor beta chains drawn from one sample of a study of cytomegalovirus exposure and HLA in healthy donors. TCRdb's table, derived via immunoSEQ multiplex PCR, lists solely in-frame clones and lacks some. The repertoire holds 200,000 to 300,000 clones, approximately 84% seen once, with 1.5% to 2.5% in the top ten. Sequenced material: PBMCs. The receptors originated from a woman aged 40 to 49 in good health and CMV-seropositive. The CDR3 runs from the conserved cysteine through the conserved F or W. The D gene is left open where the match is weak.

cdr3_nt	cdr3_aa	j_call	v_call	d_call
TGTGCCAGCAGCCGCGGACAGGGTCCCTCTAGATCCTACGAGCAGTACTTC	CASSRGQGPSRSYEQYF	TRBJ2-7	TRBV28	TRBD1
TGTGCCAGCAGGCCCGGACTAGACACAGATACGCAGTATTTT	CASRPGLDTDTQYF	TRBJ2-3	TRBV11-2	TRBD2
TGTGCCAGCAGCGCGTCCTACGAGCAGTACTTC	CASSASYEQYF	TRBJ2-7	TRBV7-2	NA
TGCGCCAGCAGCTCCACCCTGAACCTCTATGACGAGCAGTACTTC	CASSSTLNLYDEQYF	TRBJ2-7	TRBV5-1	NA
TGTGCCAGTAGTATCGACTGGAGGAACACCGGGGAGCTGTTTTTT	CASSIDWRNTGELFF	TRBJ2-2	TRBV19	NA
TGTGCCAGCAGTTACTTTCGGGACTCCGGGTACGAGCAGTACTTC	CASSYFRDSGYEQYF	TRBJ2-7	TRBV6-5	NA
TGTGCCAGCAGGATACCCGGGACAACCGACTATGGCTACACCTTC	CASRIPGTTDYGYTF	TRBJ1-2	TRBV28	NA
TGTGCCATCAGTGGACAGGCGGACACCGGGGAGCTGTTTTTT	CAISGQADTGELFF	TRBJ2-2	TRBV10-3	NA
TGTGCCAGCAGCTTATACGACAAAGGCTACGAGCAGTACTTC	CASSLYDKGYEQYF	TRBJ2-7	TRBV7-2	NA
TGTGCCAGCAGCGTATCGACTAGCGGGTACGAGCAGTACTTC	CASSVSTSGYEQYF	TRBJ2-7	TRBV9	TRBD2
TGTGCCACCAGCAGAGAGAGGGACTCCTATCTCACCGGGGAGCTGTTTTTT	CATSRERDSYLTGELFF	TRBJ2-2	TRBV15	NA
TGTGCCAGCTCACCTTCGGTGGGTAGCGGGAGTCTGGCAGATACGCAGTATTTT	CASSPSVGSGSLADTQYF	TRBJ2-3	TRBV18	TRBD2